The clone carrying this TCR beta chain was seen ten or more times. The antigen is undetermined. V lost 5 bases, J lost 8 bases, and 6 bases stayed unmatched. Germline CDR1 is SGHTA and CDR2 is FQGNSA. The CDR3 is 13 residues long. The entry originates in a study of cytotoxic CD8 clonotypes in ibrutinib-treated CLL. Turning to the study itself: IGHV unmutated 17 to 18; relapsed/refractory more than ten; treatment-naive roughly 14.

Some clones are missing from TCRdb's copy, which holds only in-frame ones; the method was immunoSEQ multiplex PCR. This table holds some 200,000 clones, more than 75% found once. Study results and limitations: Clonality (at baseline) was higher than in age-matched healthy donors and tracked circulating CD8+ T-cell counts. Upon ibrutinib response clonality rose, and upon progression it fell back toward baseline.

This TCR came from a human donor with chronic lymphocytic leukemia. The material was PBMCs, obtained after 12 months of ibrutinib treatment. V and J are TRBV7-2 and TRBJ1-2; 9 bases line up with TRBD1. CDR3 DNA: TGTGCCAGCAGCATACAGGGGGCGGGCGGCTACACCTTC. This translates into CASSIQGAGGYTF.